The 26 T cell receptor beta chains reported below all come from one sample, sequenced in a study of T-cell memory formation after mild COVID-19. TCRdb recomputed calls from the 5' RACE reads with MiXCR, one row per CDR3 protein. The sample contains approximately 490,000 distinct CDR3 sequences, roughly 22% of which appear only once. Sequenced input: PBMCs or a T cell subset sorted from them (not recorded which). The receptors come from an adult woman who had mild COVID-19 (a few samples of this study predate the infection). Cell type and time point are not known.

The rearrangement joins TRBV5-1 to TRBJ1-2; D unresolved. V lost 6 bases and J 0 bases, leaving 15 bases between the germline ends. This CDR3 comprises 15 residues. CDR1 and CDR2 from the germline V gene are SGHRS and YFSETQ. The CDR3 DNA reads as TGCGCCAGCATGATAGGAGGGCCGTCTAACTATGGCTACACCTTC. Residues: CASMIGGPSNYGYTF.

The table lists this clonotype with many counts. The V gene is TRBV7-6, the J gene TRBJ2-2; TRBD2 matches 7 bases. Germline loops: CDR1 SGHVS, CDR2 FNYEAQ. The CDR3 contains 15 residues. V shed 1 base and J 4 bases; nucleotides not matched to a gene: 3. CDR3 loop: CASSLEAGFTGELFF. CDR3 coding DNA: TGTGCCAGCAGCTTAGAAGCGGGGTTCACCGGGGAGCTGTTTTTT.

The rearrangement uses TRBV5-1 and TRBJ2-7, with D possibly being TRBD2 (6 bases). V was cut by 0 bases and J by 4 bases, with 14 bases left in between. Germline V gene data show CDR1 as SGHRS and CDR2 as YFSETQ. The CDR3 contains 15 residues. In DNA form, the CDR3 reads TGCGCCAGCAGCTTGGAGGGACTGCCGGTGTACGAGCAGTACTTC. Amino acids: CASSLEGLPVYEQYF.

The J gene is TRBJ2-7, the V gene TRBV5-6; TRBD1 matches at 10 bases. The CDR3 has 14 amino acids. V lost 2 bases to trimming and J lost 5 bases; unmatched junction nucleotides: 4. Looked up from germline, CDR1 is SGHDT and CDR2 is YYEEEE. CDR3 sequence (DNA): TGTGCCAGCAGCTTATCCGGGACAGGGGACGAGCAGTACTTC. It translates to CASSLSGTGDEQYF. The variable domain in full, completed from reference TRBV5-6 and TRBJ2-7, reads DAGVTQSPTHLIKTRGQQVTLRCSPKSGHDTVSWYQQALGQGPQFIFQYYEEEERQRGNFPDRFSGHQFPNYSSELNVNALLLGDSALYLCASSLSGTGDEQYFGPGTRLTVT.

The J gene is TRBJ1-2, the V gene TRBV11-2; D call uncertain. The CDR3 covers 14 residues. Germline V lookup: CDR1 SGHAT, CDR2 FQNNGV. Trimming left V 0 bases short and J 4 bases short, with 9 bases between. Here the CDR3 reads CASSLEASAYGYTF. The DNA of the CDR3 is TGTGCCAGCAGCTTAGAGGCGTCTGCCTATGGCTACACCTTC.

This clonotype has a count of ten or more. The chain recombines TRBV4-1 with TRBJ1-6; D might be TRBD1 (5 bases). The germline CDR1 and CDR2 sequences are MGHRA and YSYEKL. Trimming stripped 0 bases from V and 11 bases from J, with 14 bases between. The CDR3 consists of 15 residues. In DNA form, the CDR3 reads TGCGCCAGCAGCCAAGATCGTGCGGGGCGAACACCCCTCCACTTT. Translated, it gives CASSQDRAGRTPLHF.

This clonotype turned up a few times. The V gene is TRBV13, the J gene TRBJ2-1; 7 bases fit TRBD2. With 1 base clipped from V and 5 bases from J, the junction kept 5 bases outside the gene matches. Per germline, CDR1 PRHDT and CDR2 FYEKMQ (reference sequence). This CDR3 comprises 15 residues. The CDR3 sequence: CASSLVASGNNEQFF. The CDR3 DNA reads as TGTGCCAGCAGCTTAGTCGCTAGCGGTAACAATGAGCAGTTCTTC.

V and J are TRBV9 and TRBJ2-1; 11 bases fit TRBD1. Germline V gene lookup returns CDR1 SGDLS and CDR2 YYNGEE. CDR3 size: 16 residues. Germline trimming cut 4 bases from V and 2 bases from J; bases unmatched to any gene: 5. CDR3 residues: CASSSRTGGAYNEQFF. The CDR3 DNA follows: TGTGCCAGCAGCAGCCGGACAGGGGGCGCCTACAATGAGCAGTTCTTC.

This clonotype was seen more than once but under ten times. The chain employs TRBV29-1 and TRBJ2-2, with D hard to call. The length of the CDR3 is 11 residues. V was shortened by 4 bases and J by 5 bases, with 5 bases between the two germline ends. Germline CDR1 reads SQVTM; CDR2 reads ANQGSEA. The CDR3 loop reads CSVAETGELFF. The CDR3 coding sequence is TGCAGCGTTGCAGAAACCGGGGAGCTGTTTTTT.

The rearrangement uses TRBV7-9 and TRBJ1-1; D unresolved. Trimming stripped 6 bases from V and 0 bases from J, with 14 bases between. This CDR3 region has 15 residues. The germline V gene has CDR1 SEHNR and CDR2 FQNEAQ (reference sequence). The CDR3 loop is CASRLAEGMNTEAFF. CDR3 DNA sequence: TGTGCCAGCAGGCTAGCGGAAGGAATGAACACTGAAGCTTTCTTT.

This clonotype was recorded a few times. V usage is TRBV7-8 and J usage is TRBJ2-2; TRBD1 matches 7 bases. This CDR3 is built from 14 residues. Germline CDR1 is SGHVS and CDR2 is FQNEAQ. Trimming removed 7 bases from V and 6 bases from J; junction bases left unmatched: 8. CDR3 residues: CASIRQGLSGELFF. The DNA for the CDR3 is TGTGCCAGCATTCGACAGGGTCTTTCCGGGGAGCTGTTTTTT. Filled out from reference TRBV7-8 and TRBJ2-2, the complete variable domain reads GAGVSQSPRYKVAKRGQDVALRCDPISGHVSLFWYQQALGQGPEFLTYFQNEAQLDKSGLPSDRFFAERPEGSVSTLKIQRTQQEDSAVYLCASIRQGLSGELFFGEGSRLTVL.

The chain couples TRBV3-1 to TRBJ2-7, with D maybe TRBD2 (5 bases). With 0 bases removed from V and 2 bases from J, the gap between germline ends came to 5 bases. The CDR3 runs to 13 residues. CDR1 LGHDT and CDR2 YNNKEL come from the germline V gene (reference sequence). The CDR3 loop reads CASSQEAAYEQYF. The CDR3 DNA is TGTGCCAGCAGCCAAGAAGCGGCCTACGAGCAGTACTTC.

This clonotype was detected a few times. This chain links TRBV7-2 with TRBJ2-3, with 10 positions matching TRBD2. The CDR3 contains 16 residues. Per the germline V gene, CDR1 is SGHTA and CDR2 is FQGNSA. After removal of 4 bases from V and 3 bases from J, the junction contained 7 bases not matched to a gene. The CDR3 region is CASSSIAGGGTDTQYF. The CDR3 nucleotides are TGTGCCAGCAGCTCCATAGCGGGGGGAGGAACAGATACGCAGTATTTT.

The rearrangement joins TRBV23-1 to TRBJ2-7; 9 nucleotides line up with TRBD2. TRBV23-1 is placed among ORFs of uncertain function. The CDR3 covers 16 residues. J lost 3 bases, V lost 1 base, and 7 bases had no gene match. CDR3 region: CASSQWKRGVLYEQYF. CDR3 DNA sequence: TGCGCCAGCAGTCAATGGAAGCGGGGGGTGCTCTACGAGCAGTACTTC.

This clonotype was counted only a few times. This chain uses TRBV6-6 with TRBJ2-3; D call uncertain. Germline V CDR1 and CDR2: MNHNY, SVGAGI (reference sequence). The CDR3 runs to 15 residues. Trimming shortened V by 6 bases and J by 1 base, and 14 bases separated the two germline ends. CDR3 sequence (DNA): TGTGCCAGCAGCAATTTCGTTGGGGGCACAGATACGCAGTATTTT. Protein product: CASSNFVGGTDTQYF.

This clonotype was picked up a small number of times. The genes are TRBV7-9 and TRBJ2-7; TRBD1 matches at 7 bases. Per germline, CDR1 SEHNR and CDR2 FQNEAQ (reference sequence). The CDR3 runs 15 residues. J gave up 1 base and V 1 base, and 4 bases lay outside the gene matches. The DNA of the CDR3 is TGTGCCAGCAGCTTAGTCCAGGGGGTATCCTACGAGCAGTACTTC. Encoded protein: CASSLVQGVSYEQYF.

This clonotype was observed many times. V and J are TRBV12-3 or TRBV12-4 and TRBJ2-1, with 12 bases identical to TRBD2. The CDR3 length is 14 residues. The V segment lost 6 bases and the J segment 7 bases; nucleotides outside the gene matches: 4. The CDR3 spells CASSSGTSGNEQFF. In nucleotides, the CDR3 is TGTGCCAGCAGCTCCGGGACTAGCGGGAATGAGCAGTTCTTC.

The chain uses TRBV5-1 and TRBJ1-1; possibly TRBD1 for D (5 bases). The germline V and J ends were trimmed by 6 bases and 0 bases, with 15 bases remaining between them. CDR3 size: 15 residues. Germline V gives CDR1 SGHRS, CDR2 YFSETQ. The CDR3 region is CASTPSWGMNTEAFF. For the CDR3, the DNA is TGCGCCAGCACCCCCAGTTGGGGCATGAACACTGAAGCTTTCTTT. Full variable domain (remainder filled in from reference TRBV5-1 and TRBJ1-1): KAGVTQTPRYLIKTRGQQVTLSCSPISGHRSVSWYQQTPGQGLQFLFEYFSETQRNKGNFPGRFSGRQFSNSRSEMNVSTLELGDSALYLCASTPSWGMNTEAFFGQGTRLTVV.

This clonotype was counted between two and nine times. V gene TRBV12-3 or TRBV12-4 combines with J gene TRBJ1-5; TRBD1 is a possible D gene (6 bases). The CDR3 spans 14 residues. V was pared by 5 bases and J by 3 bases, with 11 bases between. CDR3 DNA: TGTGCCAGCAGTCCTCAGGGGACCAATCAGCCCCAGCATTTT. Encoded protein: CASSPQGTNQPQHF.

This clonotype occurred a few times. The chain carries TRBV6-1 and TRBJ1-5; D uncertain. The CDR3 has 16 amino acids. Germline values: CDR1 MNHNS, CDR2 SASEGT. With 0 bases removed from V and 3 bases from J, the gap between germline ends came to 12 bases. The CDR3 region has the DNA TGTGCCAGCAGTGAAGCGGTACGGGGTTACAATCAGCCCCAGCATTTT. It yields the protein CASSEAVRGYNQPQHF.

In its sample, this clonotype was seen a few times. The chain has TRBV4-1 and TRBJ2-5; TRBD2 matches at 13 bases. The V gene's germline CDR1 is MGHRA and CDR2 YSYEKL. With 3 bases clipped from V and 0 bases from J, the junction kept 7 bases outside the gene matches. The CDR3 has 18 amino acids. DNA for the CDR3: TGCGCCAGCAGCCACCGGACTAGCGGGAGCCCCTACCAAGAGACCCAGTACTTC. This translates into CASSHRTSGSPYQETQYF.

The V and J genes are TRBV7-6 and TRBJ2-2; 7 nucleotides match TRBD1. This CDR3 spans 15 amino acids. Germline V gene lookup returns CDR1 SGHVS and CDR2 FNYEAQ. With 6 bases clipped from V and 5 bases from J, the junction kept 9 bases outside the gene matches. Here the CDR3 reads CASRTGVAETGELFF. The CDR3 nucleotides are TGTGCCAGCAGAACAGGGGTCGCAGAGACCGGGGAGCTGTTTTTT.

This clonotype was observed a few times. Compared with germline, one end of the junction differs, possibly owing to a read error. The CDR3 DNA reads as TGTGCCAGCAGTTTAGGGCCCCGCTCCTACAATGAGCAGTTCTTC. Protein sequence: CASSLGPRSYNEQFF. The rearrangement uses TRBV7-6 and TRBJ2-1; D uncertain. The CDR3 covers 15 residues. Germline assignment: CDR1 SGHVS and CDR2 FNYEAQ. The entire variable domain, with the rest obtained from reference TRBV7-6 and TRBJ2-1, is as follows: GAGVSQSPRYKVTKRGQDVALRCDPISGHVSLYWYRQALGQGPEFLTYFNYEAQQDKSGLPNDRFSAERPEGSISTLTIQRTEQRDSAMYRCASSLGPRSYNEQFFGPGTRLTVL.

The chain couples TRBV20-1 to TRBJ2-1; D tentatively reads TRBD1 or TRBD2 (5 bases each). The V and J ends lost 4 bases and 0 bases respectively, with 13 bases between them. Germline CDR1 and CDR2: DFQATT and SNEGSKA (reference sequence). The CDR3 runs to 15 residues. Here the CDR3 reads CSATSGTYSYNEQFF. The DNA for the CDR3 is TGCAGTGCTACTTCGGGGACGTACTCCTACAATGAGCAGTTCTTC.

This clonotype has only a few counts. V and J are TRBV19 and TRBJ1-1; D is unresolved. The germline gives CDR1 LNHDA, CDR2 SQIVND (reference sequence). CDR3 length: 14 amino acids. Trimming cost V 5 bases and J 1 base, with 11 bases left between them. The CDR3 coding sequence is TGTGCCAGTAGTCCCGGACGGTGGAACACTGAAGCTTTCTTT. Its protein product is CASSPGRWNTEAFF. The full variable domain, rest sourced from reference TRBV19 and TRBJ1-1, is DGGITQSPKYLFRKEGQNVTLSCEQNLNHDAMYWYRQDPGQGLRLIYYSQIVNDFQKGDIAEGYSVSREKKESFPLTVTSAQKNPTAFYLCASSPGRWNTEAFFGQGTRLTVV.

This clonotype was counted between two and nine times. The rearrangement uses TRBV7-8 and TRBJ2-1, with no clear D. In germline, CDR1 is SGHVS, CDR2 FQNEAQ. V was shortened by 1 base and J by 4 bases, with 14 bases between the two germline ends. The CDR3 totals 16 residues. The CDR3 loop is CASSLGGHLGYNEQFF. CDR3 bases: TGTGCCAGCAGCTTAGGAGGTCACCTGGGGTACAATGAGCAGTTCTTC.